This T cell receptor beta chain emerged from a study of vaccination effects on CD4 cells after COVID-19. Study-level information: Sampling occurred a median 72 days post second dose, range 14 to 241.

Comment on this clone: What it recognizes is unknown.

This table comes from immunoSEQ multiplex PCR, and its TCRdb copy is limited to in-frame clones, with some not included. Of around 50,000 clones listed, nearly 75% are singletons. CDR1 and CDR2 from the germline V gene are SNHLY and FYNNEI. The CDR3 extends over 12 amino acids. Deletions cut 4 bases from V and 3 bases from J, with 7 bases between. The culture ran for roughly 10 days before CD4+ T cells were isolated. This person's SARS-CoV-2 infection, confirmed by PCR, occurred between March and December 2020. Subjects were given two BNT162b2 or mRNA-1273 vaccine doses. The clonotype originates from a human donor who had a prior SARS-CoV-2 infection. The chain joins TRBV2 to TRBJ2-7; the D gene is possibly TRBD2 (6 bases). The sequences come from CD4+ T cells from PBMCs cultured without peptide, collected after COVID-19 vaccination. Here the CDR3 reads CASSGDFYEQYF. The CDR3 region has the DNA TGTGCCAGCAGTGGGGACTTCTACGAGCAGTACTTC.